This T cell receptor (beta chain) appears in the sequencing data of a study of identical twins. Healthy Caucasians provided all donations. The CDR3 is made up of 22 amino acids. The ends lost 5 bases at V and 2 bases at J; junction bases unmatched: 24. CDR1 and CDR2 from the germline V gene are SGHVS and FQNEAQ. Via MiXCR, TCRdb re-called the 5' RACE reads, giving one row per CDR3 protein. The table lists more than 350,000 distinct CDR3 sequences, 7% to 9.5% of them singletons. Notes on the study in general: Fewer insertions characterized abundant cord blood beta clonotypes, whereas memory repertoires showed none.

This clonotype was recorded a few times. Antigen: not known. The sample consisted of naive T cells sorted from blood. The clonotype originates from a woman aged 45-60 years in good health. This sequence joins TRBV7-8 and TRBJ2-3, with 11 bases aligning to TRBD1. Here the CDR3 DNA reads TGTGCCAGCAGCCTGTACCGGACAGGGGGCAGACTCTTGCAGGGTTACACAGATACGCAGTATTTT. It translates to CASSLYRTGGRLLQGYTDTQYF.